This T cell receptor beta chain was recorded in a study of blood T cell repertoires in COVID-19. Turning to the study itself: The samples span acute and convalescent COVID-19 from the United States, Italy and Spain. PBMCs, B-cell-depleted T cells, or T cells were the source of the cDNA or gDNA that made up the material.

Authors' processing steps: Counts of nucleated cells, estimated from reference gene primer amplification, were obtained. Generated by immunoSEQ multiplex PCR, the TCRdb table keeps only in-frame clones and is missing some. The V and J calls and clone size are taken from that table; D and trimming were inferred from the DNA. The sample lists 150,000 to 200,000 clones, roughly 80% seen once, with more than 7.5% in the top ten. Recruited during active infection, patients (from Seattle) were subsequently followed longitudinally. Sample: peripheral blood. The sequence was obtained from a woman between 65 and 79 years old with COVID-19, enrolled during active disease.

CDR3 sequence reads: CASSLYAGNTEAFF. CDR3 bases: TGTGCCAGCAGCTTATACGCCGGGAACACTGAAGCTTTCTTT. The rearrangement links TRBV5-8 to TRBJ1-1; the D is unclear. The germline V and J ends were trimmed by 2 bases and 1 base, with 9 bases remaining between them. This CDR3 comprises 14 residues. Germline values: CDR1 SGHTS, CDR2 YDEGEE. The full variable domain, with the rest looked up from reference TRBV5-8 and TRBJ1-1, is EAGVTQSPTHLIKTRGQQATLRCSPISGHTSVYWYQQALGLGLQFLLWYDEGEERNRGNFPPRFSGRQFPNYSSELNVNALELEDSALYLCASSLYAGNTEAFFGQGTRLTVV.